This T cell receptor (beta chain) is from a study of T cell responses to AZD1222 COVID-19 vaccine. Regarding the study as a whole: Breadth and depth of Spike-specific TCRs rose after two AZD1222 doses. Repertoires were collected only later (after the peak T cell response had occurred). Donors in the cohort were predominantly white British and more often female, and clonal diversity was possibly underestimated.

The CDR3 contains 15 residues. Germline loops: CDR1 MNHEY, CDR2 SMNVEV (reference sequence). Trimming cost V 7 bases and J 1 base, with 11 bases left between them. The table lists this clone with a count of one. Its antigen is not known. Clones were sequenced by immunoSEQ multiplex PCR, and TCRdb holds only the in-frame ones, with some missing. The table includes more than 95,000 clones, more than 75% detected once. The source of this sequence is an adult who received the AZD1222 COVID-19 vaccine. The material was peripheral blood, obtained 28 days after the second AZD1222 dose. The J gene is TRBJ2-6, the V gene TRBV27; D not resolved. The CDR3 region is CASTTFGSGANVLTF. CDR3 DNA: TGTGCCAGCACAACCTTTGGATCTGGGGCCAACGTCCTGACTTTC. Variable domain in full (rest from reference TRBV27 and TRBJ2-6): EAQVTQNPRYLITVTGKKLTVTCSQNMNHEYMSWYRQDPGLGLRQIYYSMNVEVTDKGDVPEGYKVSRKEKRNFPLILESPSPNQTSLYFCASTTFGSGANVLTFGAGSRLTVL.